Shown below are 21 T cell receptor beta chains from a single sample sequenced in a study of blood T cell repertoires in COVID-19. This table comes from immunoSEQ multiplex PCR, and its TCRdb copy is limited to in-frame clones, with some not included. The sample includes a few hundred thousand clones, about 90% of them seen just once. Sequencing used PBMCs or T cells enriched from blood (not recorded which). These receptors were collected from a human donor in a cohort exposed to, infected with or recovered from COVID-19 (not recorded which). The donor label of this sample is uncertain.

The gene calls are TRBV4-2 and TRBJ1-1; 8 nucleotides line up with TRBD1. The V and J ends lost 5 bases and 0 bases, in that order; junction bases with no gene match: 11. This CDR3 contains 17 residues. Germline V gene data show CDR1 as LGHNA and CDR2 as YNFKEQ. This CDR3 is CASSIQGEGFMNTEAFF. The CDR3 nucleotides are TGTGCCAGCAGCATACAGGGGGAAGGGTTTATGAACACTGAAGCTTTCTTT.

The chain employs TRBV9 and TRBJ2-3; 9 bases map to TRBD2. CDR1 and CDR2 from the germline V gene are SGDLS and YYNGEE. V was pared by 0 bases and J by 4 bases, with 9 bases of the junction left unmatched. This CDR3 comprises 17 residues. The CDR3 sequence is CASSVEAGLALPDTQYF. For the CDR3, the DNA is TGTGCCAGCAGCGTAGAGGCGGGACTAGCCCTCCCAGATACGCAGTATTTT. Full variable domain (missing parts from reference TRBV9 and TRBJ2-3): DSGVTQTPKHLITATGQRVTLRCSPRSGDLSVYWYQQSLDQGLQFLIQYYNGEERAKGNILERFSAQQFPDLHSELNLSSLELGDSALYFCASSVEAGLALPDTQYFGPGTRLTVL.

The count of this clone is one. The V and J genes are TRBV4-1 and TRBJ2-1; tentatively, D is TRBD2 (6 bases). V was cut by 8 bases and J by 4 bases, with 12 bases left in between. The germline CDR1 and CDR2 sequences are MGHRA and YSYEKL. The CDR3 totals 13 residues. The CDR3 reads CASGASAYNEQFF. In DNA form, the CDR3 reads TGCGCCAGCGGGGCTAGCGCTTACAATGAGCAGTTCTTC.

The rearrangement joins TRBV7-9 to TRBJ1-2; D call uncertain. The CDR3 spans 14 residues. The ends were cut back, 2 bases at V and 3 bases at J, with 10 bases in the middle. Germline V CDR1 and CDR2: SEHNR, FQNEAQ (reference sequence). The CDR3 nucleotides are TGTGCCAGCAGCTTAATGGGCGTGGACTATGGCTACACCTTC. Amino acids: CASSLMGVDYGYTF.

The rearrangement joins TRBV24-1 to TRBJ2-1; 10 nucleotides agree with TRBD1. Germline V gene lookup returns CDR1 KGHDR and CDR2 SFDVKD. The V gene end was trimmed by 9 bases and the J gene end by 7 bases; junction bases not matched to a gene: 8. This CDR3 has 14 amino acids. The CDR3 DNA reads TGTGCCACCGGGACAGGGGCATTGGTAAATGAGCAGTTCTTC. The encoded protein is CATGTGALVNEQFF.

The chain is built from TRBV19 and TRBJ1-2; the match to TRBD1 covers 11 bases. Germline-derived CDR1 and CDR2 are LNHDA and SQIVND (reference sequence). The CDR3 extends over 16 amino acids. The ends lost 2 bases at V and 5 bases at J; junction bases unmatched: 7. CDR3 loop: CASSIIGQGAGYGYTF. DNA of the CDR3: TGTGCCAGTAGTATAATTGGACAGGGGGCTGGGTATGGCTACACCTTC.

V usage is TRBV19 and J usage is TRBJ1-5; D gene unclear. The CDR3 runs 16 residues. The germline V and J ends were trimmed by 2 bases and 6 bases, with 17 bases remaining between them. Germline CDR1 LNHDA, CDR2 SQIVND (reference sequence). For the CDR3, the DNA is TGTGCCAGTAGTATATGGTGGTTACGGGAGGGTCAGCCCCAGCATTTT. This encodes CASSIWWLREGQPQHF.

This clone appeared once. J is TRBJ2-1 and V is TRBV5-1; 8 bases line up with TRBD1. The CDR3 has 12 residues. V lost 4 bases, J lost 8 bases, and 2 bases stayed unmatched. Germline CDR1 and CDR2: SGHRS and YFSETQ. In DNA, the CDR3 is TGCGCCAGCAGCGCGACAGGGGATGAGCAGTTCTTC. It specifies CASSATGDEQFF. Drawing the rest from reference TRBV5-1 and TRBJ2-1, the complete variable domain is KAGVTQTPRYLIKTRGQQVTLSCSPISGHRSVSWYQQTPGQGLQFLFEYFSETQRNKGNFPGRFSGRQFSNSRSEMNVSTLELGDSALYLCASSATGDEQFFGPGTRLTVL.

This sequence joins TRBV30 and TRBJ2-2; D is ambiguous. The CDR3 spans 13 residues. The V end was cut by 2 bases, the J end by 7 bases, with 11 bases between. Germline CDR1 is GTSNPN and CDR2 is SVGIG (reference sequence). The CDR3 is CAWSPLHIGELFF. CDR3 coding DNA: TGTGCCTGGAGTCCCCTTCACATCGGGGAGCTGTTTTTT.

This sequence joins TRBV7-3 and TRBJ2-2; D call uncertain. V lost 5 bases, J lost 4 bases, and 8 bases lay in between. Germline V lookup: CDR1 SGHTA, CDR2 FQGTGA. The CDR3 is 13 residues long. CDR3 nucleotides: TGTGCCAGCAGCACCTATGGCACCGGGGAGCTGTTTTTT. It translates to CASSTYGTGELFF. Full variable domain (outside the CDR3, taken from reference TRBV7-3 and TRBJ2-2): GAGVSQTPSNKVTEKGKYVELRCDPISGHTALYWYRQSLGQGPEFLIYFQGTGAADDSGLPNDRFFAVRPEGSVSTLKIQRTERGDSAVYLCASSTYGTGELFFGEGSRLTVL.

This chain joins TRBV7-2 and TRBJ2-3; 10 bases fit TRBD1. The CDR3 is 15 residues long. The ends lost 2 bases at V and 8 bases at J; junction bases unmatched: 7. CDR1 is SGHTA and CDR2 is FQGNSA in the germline V gene. The CDR3 is CASSLPGQGRVTQYF. The CDR3 DNA reads as TGTGCCAGCAGCTTACCGGGACAGGGGAGGGTTACGCAGTATTTT.

V usage is TRBV19 and J usage is TRBJ2-5; D perhaps matches TRBD2 (5 bases). Trimming took 3 bases from V and 5 from J, leaving 10 bases between them. CDR1 and CDR2 (germline): LNHDA, SQIVND (reference sequence). There are 13 residues in the CDR3. DNA of the CDR3: TGTGCCAGTAGTATGTGGGGAGCGGAGACCCAGTACTTC. It specifies CASSMWGAETQYF. The entire variable domain, with the rest obtained from reference TRBV19 and TRBJ2-5, is as follows: DGGITQSPKYLFRKEGQNVTLSCEQNLNHDAMYWYRQDPGQGLRLIYYSQIVNDFQKGDIAEGYSVSREKKESFPLTVTSAQKNPTAFYLCASSMWGAETQYFGPGTRLLVL.

CDR3 coding DNA: TGTGCCAGCAGTGACAGGGTACAGACCCAGTACTTC. Translation: CASSDRVQTQYF. This rearrangement joins TRBV6-1 to TRBJ2-5, with TRBD1 as a possible D gene (5 bases). The CDR3 is made up of 12 amino acids. Germline V gene lookup returns CDR1 MNHNS and CDR2 SASEGT. Trimming took 3 bases from V and 6 from J, leaving 8 bases between them.

The CDR3: CASSAGVNTEAFF. Written as DNA, the CDR3 is TGTGCCAGCAGCGCAGGGGTTAACACTGAAGCTTTCTTT. The chain combines TRBV9 with TRBJ1-1; D may be TRBD1 (6 bases). The length of the CDR3 is 13 residues. V was pared by 3 bases and J by 2 bases, with 8 bases between. The germline gives CDR1 SGDLS, CDR2 YYNGEE. Variable domain in full (rest from reference TRBV9 and TRBJ1-1): DSGVTQTPKHLITATGQRVTLRCSPRSGDLSVYWYQQSLDQGLQFLIQYYNGEERAKGNILERFSAQQFPDLHSELNLSSLELGDSALYFCASSAGVNTEAFFGQGTRLTVV.

This chain connects TRBV18 to TRBJ2-7; the match to TRBD2 covers 10 bases. Germline V gene sequence: CDR1 KGHSH, CDR2 LQKENI. The CDR3 covers 14 residues. The J segment lost 6 bases and the V segment lost 2 bases, leaving 4 bases of the junction unmatched. CDR3 in DNA: TGTGCCAGCTCACCAAAGAGGACTAGCGGCGAGCAGTACTTC. This gives the protein CASSPKRTSGEQYF.

The chain employs TRBV11-2 and TRBJ2-1; D is undetermined. The CDR3 extends over 14 amino acids. V was cut by 1 base and J by 9 bases, with 13 bases left in between. Germline lookup yields CDR1 SGHAT and CDR2 FQNNGV. The chain's CDR3 is CASSLGAENLEQFF. CDR3 DNA sequence: TGTGCCAGCAGCTTAGGGGCAGAAAATCTTGAGCAGTTCTTC. Full variable domain (missing parts from reference TRBV11-2 and TRBJ2-1): EAGVAQSPRYKIIEKRQSVAFWCNPISGHATLYWYQQILGQGPKLLIQFQNNGVVDDSQLPKDRFSAERLKGVDSTLKIQPAKLEDSAVYLCASSLGAENLEQFFGPGTRLTVL.

This sequence joins TRBV20-1 and TRBJ1-6, with D perhaps matching TRBD1 (5 bases). The germline V gene has CDR1 DFQATT and CDR2 SNEGSKA (reference sequence). Between the trimmed V and J ends, which lost 5 bases and 8 bases, there was a span of 7 bases. This CDR3 spans 11 amino acids. CDR3: CSAGGDSPLHF. CDR3 DNA sequence: TGCAGTGCTGGGGGGGATTCACCCCTCCACTTT.

This clone was recorded only once. The V and J genes are TRBV7-9 and TRBJ2-5, with TRBD1 identical over 7 bases. V lost 7 bases, J lost 2 bases, and 7 bases stayed unmatched. This CDR3 comprises 14 residues. Germline CDR1 and CDR2: SEHNR and FQNEAQ (reference sequence). Here the CDR3 DNA reads TGTGCCAGCAACCTACAGGGGACGCAAGAGACCCAGTACTTC. Amino acid sequence: CASNLQGTQETQYF. The whole variable domain, filled in from reference TRBV7-9 and TRBJ2-5, reads DTGVSQNPRHKITKRGQNVTFRCDPISEHNRLYWYRQTLGQGPEFLTYFQNEAQLEKSRLLSDRFSAERPKGSFSTLEIQRTEQGDSAMYLCASNLQGTQETQYFGPGTRLLVL.

The gene calls are TRBV7-2 and TRBJ1-2; D is undetermined. The CDR3 spans 16 residues. The V and J ends lost 7 bases and 0 bases respectively, with 18 bases between them. Germline loops: CDR1 SGHTA, CDR2 FQGNSA. This CDR3 reads CASTYRPDSPNYGYTF. The CDR3 bases are TGTGCCAGCACCTATCGTCCCGACTCACCTAACTATGGCTACACCTTC.

V is TRBV6-2 or TRBV6-3 and J is TRBJ2-1, with TRBD1 as a possible D gene (6 bases). Germline V gives CDR1 MNHEY, CDR2 SVGEGT. V was shortened by 4 bases and J by 0 bases, with 13 bases between the two germline ends. This CDR3 has 16 amino acids. CDR3 sequence reads: CASSLRQVGSYNEQFF. The CDR3 DNA reads as TGTGCCAGCAGTTTAAGACAGGTTGGCTCCTACAATGAGCAGTTCTTC.

CDR3 protein: CSASSWEGTDTQYF. Here the CDR3 DNA reads TGCAGTGCTAGTTCCTGGGAGGGCACAGATACGCAGTATTTT. The rearrangement uses TRBV20-1 and TRBJ2-3; D might be TRBD2 (6 bases). Germline V gene sequence: CDR1 DFQATT, CDR2 SNEGSKA (reference sequence). Trimming shortened V by 3 bases and J by 1 base, and 11 bases separated the two germline ends. This CDR3 has 14 residues.